These 17 T cell receptor beta chains were all obtained from the same sample, sequenced in a study of shared clonotypes between healthy human individuals. This table comes from immunoSEQ multiplex PCR, and its TCRdb copy is limited to in-frame clones, with some not included. This sample has about 2.3 million clones, with around 93% found just once. The sample consisted of naive CD4+ T cells from PBMCs. Sample subset: CD45RA+ positively selected. Receptor source: a man between 18 and 29 years old in good health. Some clones in this sample may be carry-over from other donors' samples.

The chain is built from TRBV5-1 and TRBJ2-1, with D possibly called TRBD1 or TRBD2 (5 bases each). The germline gives CDR1 SGHRS, CDR2 YFSETQ. This CDR3 contains 13 residues. Trimming pared 0 bases from V and 9 bases from J, leaving 10 bases between. The DNA for the CDR3 is TGCGCCAGCAGCTTGGGGGGGATCGGTGAGCAGTTCTTC. Amino acid sequence: CASSLGGIGEQFF.

CDR3 amino acids: CSARLGVAGDSEQFF. CDR3 sequence (DNA): TGCAGCGCCCGACTGGGGGTAGCGGGAGATTCTGAGCAGTTCTTC. The chain has TRBV29-1 and TRBJ2-1, with 9 bases fitting TRBD2. Trimming cost V 7 bases and J 9 bases; bases outside gene matches: 16. Germline V CDR1 and CDR2: SQVTM, ANQGSEA. The CDR3 has 15 residues.

This clone has just one count. The chain joins TRBV6-6 to TRBJ2-7, with D tentatively TRBD2 (6 bases). The length of the CDR3 is 15 residues. Germline values: CDR1 MNHNY, CDR2 SVGAGI (reference sequence). Trimming removed 2 bases from V and 0 bases from J, with 11 bases in between. Written as DNA, the CDR3 is TGTGCCAGCAGTTACACGGCTAGCGTCTCCTACGAGCAGTACTTC. As protein: CASSYTASVSYEQYF.

The chain couples TRBV10-3 to TRBJ2-5; D is perhaps TRBD1 or TRBD2 (5 bases each). Germline V gene lookup returns CDR1 ENHRY and CDR2 SYGVKD. This CDR3 is built from 14 residues. V was clipped by 3 bases and J by 3 bases, with 11 bases between them. CDR3: CAISEVRGEETQYF. The CDR3 nucleotides read TGTGCCATCAGTGAAGTAAGAGGGGAAGAGACCCAGTACTTC.

V usage is TRBV6-5 and J usage is TRBJ2-6; 8 nucleotides line up with TRBD1. Germline-derived CDR1 and CDR2 are MNHEY and SVGAGI. V lost 5 bases and J lost 7; bases outside the gene matches: 4. This CDR3 spans 14 amino acids. The CDR3 sequence is CASSRTGRANVLTF. The CDR3 nucleotides are TGTGCCAGCAGTCGGACAGGGCGAGCCAACGTCCTGACTTTC.

This clone was seen just once. The chain carries TRBV7-3 and TRBJ2-1; TRBD2 matches 12 bases. The V and J ends lost 6 bases and 4 bases, in that order; junction bases with no gene match: 13. This CDR3 spans 18 amino acids. Looked up from germline, CDR1 is SGHTA and CDR2 is FQGTGA. CDR3 bases: TGTGCCAGCAGTCTTAGAGGGGCTAGCGGGAGGGGGTACAATGAGCAGTTCTTC. Amino acids: CASSLRGASGRGYNEQFF.

This chain uses TRBV7-2 with TRBJ2-3; D might be TRBD1 or TRBD2, each matching 6 bases. The CDR3 totals 14 residues. Germline V lookup: CDR1 SGHTA, CDR2 FQGNSA. The V end lost 8 bases, the J end lost 2 bases, and 14 bases lay between the germline ends. The CDR3 region is CASSRGGTTDTQYF. CDR3 nucleotides: TGTGCCAGCTCCCGAGGGGGGACCACAGATACGCAGTATTTT.

J is TRBJ2-4 and V is TRBV11-2; the D gene is possibly TRBD1 (5 bases). V was shortened by 5 bases and J by 9 bases, with 17 bases between the two germline ends. The germline V gene encodes CDR1 SGHAT and CDR2 FQNNGV. The CDR3 sequence is 14 residues long. The CDR3 is CASSPRGAESIQYF. The CDR3 DNA follows: TGTGCCAGCAGCCCACGTGGGGCCGAGTCCATTCAGTACTTC.

About this clone itself: In the same sample, other DNA sequences code for this CDR3. The V call is TRBV11-3, the J call TRBJ2-7; D remains ambiguous. V shed 1 base and J shed 0 bases, with 7 bases lying between them. Germline V gene sequence: CDR1 SGHNT, CDR2 YENEEA. CDR3 length: 14 amino acids. The CDR3: CASSLGASSYEQYF. CDR3 nucleotide sequence: TGTGCCAGCAGCTTAGGGGCCTCCTCCTACGAGCAGTACTTC.

V is TRBV6-6 and J is TRBJ2-2, with D possibly being TRBD2 (6 bases). V lost 4 bases and J 4 bases, leaving 13 bases between the germline ends. The germline gives CDR1 MNHNY, CDR2 SVGAGI (reference sequence). The CDR3 contains 15 residues. The CDR3 DNA is TGTGCCAGCAGTTTCCCCCGGGGAGGCACCGGGGAGCTGTTTTTT. It translates to CASSFPRGGTGELFF.

This clone was detected only once. The rearrangement uses TRBV28 and TRBJ2-7; no definite D call. V lost 2 bases to trimming and J lost 0 bases, with 14 bases between them. Germline V gene sequence: CDR1 MDHEN, CDR2 SYDVKM. This CDR3 is built from 16 residues. For the CDR3, the DNA is TGTGCCAGCAGTTTACCCACCGTTAGATACTCCTACGAGCAGTACTTC. Translating it yields CASSLPTVRYSYEQYF.

The chain is built from TRBV2 and TRBJ2-7; D is perhaps TRBD2 (6 bases). Trimming left V 8 bases short and J 5 bases short, with 16 bases between. Germline CDR1 is SNHLY and CDR2 is FYNNEI. The CDR3 sequence is 13 residues long. The CDR3 region has the DNA TGTGCCAGCTCCCTGGGCGGGACCCACGAGCAGTACTTC. Encoded protein: CASSLGGTHEQYF.

The chain has TRBV5-4 and TRBJ2-1; weak D call: TRBD2 (6 bases). The germline V and J ends were trimmed by 7 bases and 1 base, with 12 bases remaining between them. The germline gives CDR1 SGHNT, CDR2 YYREEE (reference sequence). The CDR3 has 14 amino acids. CDR3 nucleotides: TGTGCCAGCGGGGATAGCGGATCCTACAATGAGCAGTTCTTC. This codes for CASGDSGSYNEQFF.

The V gene is TRBV2, the J gene TRBJ2-2, with TRBD1 matching 7 bases. Trimming took 7 bases from V and 3 from J; bases not matched to a gene: 5. The CDR3 totals 14 residues. Germline lookup yields CDR1 SNHLY and CDR2 FYNNEI. The CDR3 bases are TGTGCCAGCACAGCGGACAGGCACACCGGGGAGCTGTTTTTT. Protein: CASTADRHTGELFF.

CDR3 region: CASSITRTGGSETQYF. In DNA form, the CDR3 reads TGTGCCAGCAGCATTACGAGGACAGGGGGCAGTGAGACCCAGTACTTC. The chain links TRBV11-2 to TRBJ2-5; 11 positions agree with TRBD1. The V and J ends lost 5 bases and 5 bases, in that order; junction bases with no gene match: 10. Germline loops: CDR1 SGHAT, CDR2 FQNNGV. The CDR3 spans 16 residues.

V is TRBV27 and J is TRBJ2-5; 9 bases agree with TRBD2. The closer fit of TRBJ2-7 to the DNA end suggests the J call may be wrong. This CDR3 is 17 amino acids long. Per the germline V gene, CDR1 is MNHEY and CDR2 is SMNVEV (reference sequence). The CDR3 DNA reads as TGTGCCAGCAGTTCCCCCTTGGTAGCGGGAGACCCGTACGAGCAGTACTTC. It translates to CASSSPLVAGDPYEQYF.

The CDR3 region is CASSPSRDRNSGANVLTF. The CDR3 DNA follows: TGCGCCAGCAGCCCATCTCGGGACAGGAACTCTGGGGCCAACGTCCTGACTTTC. This rearrangement joins TRBV4-1 to TRBJ2-6, with 8 bases lining up with TRBD1. Germline V CDR1 and CDR2: MGHRA, YSYEKL. The ends lost 4 bases at V and 0 bases at J; junction bases unmatched: 8. The CDR3 contains 18 residues.